Listed here are 23 T cell receptor beta chains from one sample, sequenced in a study of OX40 agonist ivuxolimab in advanced cancers. Profiled with immunoSEQ multiplex PCR; TCRdb holds only in-frame clones, not every one. The profile covers tens of thousands of clones, with about 91% appearing a single time and roughly 4.1% taken by the ten largest. The sample consisted of CD4+ or CD8+ T cells sorted from blood, taken in a trial of the OX40 agonist ivuxolimab. The receptor source for this set is an adult with an advanced solid tumor such as melanoma, head and neck, liver or kidney cancer.

The chain uses TRBV29-1 and TRBJ2-1, with D perhaps matching TRBD2 (5 bases). V lost 1 base, J lost 7 bases, and 17 bases lay in between. The CDR3 contains 15 residues. The germline V gene has CDR1 SQVTM and CDR2 ANQGSEA. The CDR3 DNA follows: TGCAGCGTTGAAGCCTTCTCTAGCCAGAATAATGAGCAGTTCTTC. Residues: CSVEAFSSQNNEQFF.

The rearrangement joins TRBV9 to TRBJ1-5; TRBD1 is a possible D gene (5 bases). Trimming removed 0 bases at V and 5 bases at J, with 18 bases between. CDR1 is SGDLS, CDR2 YYNGEE, per germline. The CDR3 runs to 17 residues. The CDR3 bases are TGTGCCAGCAGCGTAGGAGATGGGGGAGGCTTTTATCAGCCCCAGCATTTT. Translation: CASSVGDGGGFYQPQHF.

The V call is TRBV7-9, the J call TRBJ2-1, with D perhaps matching TRBD2 (6 bases). V gave up 3 bases and J gave up 10 bases, with 7 bases separating them. CDR1 SEHNR and CDR2 FQNEAQ come from the germline V gene (reference sequence). The CDR3 runs to 11 residues. For the CDR3, the DNA is TGTGCCAGCAGCTTTCGGGGGGAGCAGTTCTTC. It translates to CASSFRGEQFF.

V is TRBV13 and J is TRBJ2-5, with D unclear. The DNA end is more similar to TRBJ2-7, so the J call may be wrong. CDR1 PRHDT and CDR2 FYEKMQ come from the germline V gene (reference sequence). This CDR3 spans 13 amino acids. CDR3 bases: TGTGCCAGCAGCTTAGCAGCGTTCAACGAGCAGTACTTC. Its protein product is CASSLAAFNEQYF.

The chain links TRBV9 to TRBJ2-3; tentative D call: TRBD2 (5 bases). Looked up from germline, CDR1 is SGDLS and CDR2 is YYNGEE. This CDR3 region has 15 residues. V was trimmed by 0 bases and J by 0 bases, leaving 8 bases between them. Written as DNA, the CDR3 is TGTGCCAGCAGCGTAGGCGGGTCTAGCACAGATACGCAGTATTTT. Translating it yields CASSVGGSSTDTQYF. The whole variable domain, filled in from reference TRBV9 and TRBJ2-3, reads DSGVTQTPKHLITATGQRVTLRCSPRSGDLSVYWYQQSLDQGLQFLIQYYNGEERAKGNILERFSAQQFPDLHSELNLSSLELGDSALYFCASSVGGSSTDTQYFGPGTRLTVL.

This rearrangement joins TRBV5-1 to TRBJ1-2; 8 bases map to TRBD1. The germline V gene encodes CDR1 SGHRS and CDR2 YFSETQ. This CDR3 is built from 20 residues. V was pared by 3 bases and J by 8 bases, with 27 bases of the junction left unmatched. The CDR3 DNA is TGCGCCAGCAGCTCCTTAGTGGCAGAGGACAGGGTGGCCGCCGGCTGGGGCTACACCTTC. This translates into CASSSLVAEDRVAAGWGYTF.

This chain joins TRBV5-6 and TRBJ2-7; D may be TRBD1 or TRBD2 (5 bases each). V dropped 1 base and J dropped 1 base, with 12 bases sitting between them. CDR1 SGHDT and CDR2 YYEEEE come from the germline V gene. The CDR3 is 15 amino acids. The CDR3 nucleotides read TGTGCCAGCAGCTTGTGGGGGTCCACGTCCTACGAGCAGTACGTC. Its translation: CASSLWGSTSYEQYV.

This sequence joins TRBV7-9 and TRBJ2-5, with D perhaps matching TRBD2 (7 bases). The CDR3 sequence is 15 residues long. Germline-derived CDR1 and CDR2 are SEHNR and FQNEAQ (reference sequence). Trimming took 5 bases from V and 1 from J, leaving 14 bases between them. CDR3 amino acids: CASSLPRGPQETQYF. The CDR3, as DNA: TGTGCCAGCAGCCTCCCGCGGGGGCCCCAAGAGACCCAGTACTTC.

This chain connects TRBV11-1 to TRBJ2-5; D not resolved. This CDR3 is built from 13 residues. Germline V gives CDR1 SGHAT, CDR2 FQDESV (reference sequence). Trimming cost V 5 bases and J 2 bases, with 9 bases left between them. The CDR3 DNA reads TGTGCCAGCAGCCCCCGGCGGCAAGAGACCCAGTACTTC. Protein product: CASSPRRQETQYF.

This chain joins TRBV27 and TRBJ2-7, with TRBD2 matching 13 bases. V shed 6 bases and J 2 bases; nucleotides not matched to a gene: 1. The CDR3 spans 14 residues. CDR1 and CDR2 from the germline V gene are MNHEY and SMNVEV (reference sequence). CDR3 sequence reads: CASRGLAGPYEQYF. The CDR3 nucleotides read TGTGCCAGCAGGGGACTAGCGGGGCCCTACGAGCAGTACTTC.

The chain has TRBV5-1 and TRBJ2-3; 9 bases align to TRBD2. CDR3 length: 15 residues. V lost 2 bases and J lost 2; bases outside the gene matches: 3. CDR1 is SGHRS and CDR2 is YFSETQ in the germline V gene. The chain's CDR3 is CASSFLAGATDTQYF. The CDR3, as DNA: TGCGCCAGCAGCTTTTTAGCGGGAGCCACAGATACGCAGTATTTT.

This clone was seen a single time. The chain recombines TRBV29-1 with TRBJ2-7; no clear D gene. Germline-derived CDR1 and CDR2 are SQVTM and ANQGSEA. Trimming took 0 bases from V and 2 from J, leaving 8 bases between them. The CDR3 consists of 13 residues. The CDR3 here is CSVEDLDPYEQYF. CDR3 bases: TGCAGCGTTGAAGACCTGGACCCCTACGAGCAGTACTTC.

The chain links TRBV30 to TRBJ2-7, with D possibly TRBD2 on 7 matching bases. Germline values: CDR1 GTSNPN, CDR2 SVGIG (reference sequence). The V end was cut by 6 bases, the J end by 5 bases, with 17 bases between. The CDR3 covers 13 residues. The CDR3 DNA sequence: TGTGCCTGTTATCTAGGGGGGGCACACGAGCAGTACTTC. Its protein is CACYLGGAHEQYF.

V usage is TRBV15 and J usage is TRBJ2-4; D is possibly TRBD2 (5 bases). The germline V gene has CDR1 LNHNV and CDR2 YYDKDF (reference sequence). The CDR3 loop spans 14 amino acids. V shed 2 bases and J shed 9 bases, with 14 bases lying between them. The CDR3 coding sequence is TGTGCCACCAGCAGATGGACTCTGGGCGGCATTCAGTACTTC. This gives the protein CATSRWTLGGIQYF.

V is TRBV7-9 and J is TRBJ2-1; 10 positions match TRBD1. The germline V gene encodes CDR1 SEHNR and CDR2 FQNEAQ (reference sequence). This CDR3 region has 16 residues. V shed 3 bases, J shed 5 bases, and the junction held 7 bases outside the gene matches. In nucleotides, the CDR3 is TGTGCCAGCAGCTTGACGGCGGGACAGGGGAACAATGAGCAGTTCTTC. Protein: CASSLTAGQGNNEQFF.

This clone was counted a single time. This chain uses TRBV6-1 with TRBJ2-1; 11 nucleotides agree with TRBD2. Trimming at V came to 1 base and at J to 6 bases, leaving 5 bases not matched to a gene. The length of the CDR3 is 16 residues. Germline V gives CDR1 MNHNS, CDR2 SASEGT. The CDR3 nucleotides read TGTGCCAGCAGTGAAGTGATAGCGGGGGGGCTCAATGAGCAGTTCTTC. Translation gives CASSEVIAGGLNEQFF.

In the case of this clone: The junction differs from germline at one of its ends, possibly a read error. V gene TRBV4-2 combines with J gene TRBJ2-7, with TRBD2 as a possible D gene (6 bases). CDR1 is LGHNA and CDR2 is YNFKEQ in the germline V gene. The CDR3 consists of 15 residues. CDR3 coding DNA: TGTGCCAGCAGGCAAGAGATTGCGGGGATCCACGAGCAGTACTTC. This gives the protein CASRQEIAGIHEQYF.

The chain combines TRBV7-3 with TRBJ1-1, with TRBD1 matching 9 bases. V was clipped by 3 bases and J by 2 bases; unmatched bases: 4. The CDR3 loop spans 15 amino acids. Per the germline V gene, CDR1 is SGHTA and CDR2 is FQGTGA. CDR3: CASSFLGQGNTEAFF. CDR3 DNA: TGTGCCAGCAGCTTTCTGGGACAGGGAAACACTGAAGCTTTCTTT.

The J gene is TRBJ1-2, the V gene TRBV19; D gene unclear. Germline CDR1 reads LNHDA; CDR2 reads SQIVND (reference sequence). V gave up 4 bases and J gave up 3 bases, with 15 bases separating them. The CDR3 loop spans 15 amino acids. The CDR3 sequence: CASSTGAGSHYGYTF. The DNA for the CDR3 is TGTGCCAGTAGTACCGGCGCCGGCAGTCACTATGGCTACACCTTC.

J is TRBJ1-1 and V is TRBV28; D uncertain. Germline V CDR1 and CDR2: MDHEN, SYDVKM. V was pared by 6 bases and J by 4 bases, with 6 bases between. The CDR3 runs to 11 residues. The CDR3, as DNA: TGTGCCAGCAGGGACGTCACTGAAGCTTTCTTT. It specifies CASRDVTEAFF.

CDR3 bases: TGTGCCAGCAGCGCTTTCATGTTTACCCAGGGGGGACGCGGCTACACCTTC. Protein sequence: CASSAFMFTQGGRGYTF. This chain uses TRBV9 with TRBJ1-2; 7 bases are a match to TRBD1. The CDR3 covers 17 residues. Germline lookup yields CDR1 SGDLS and CDR2 YYNGEE. The J segment lost 8 bases and the V segment lost 3 bases, leaving 19 bases of the junction unmatched.

The chain recombines TRBV4-3 with TRBJ2-7; D might be TRBD1 or TRBD2, each matching 6 bases. The CDR3 spans 16 residues. Germline CDR1 LGHNA, CDR2 YSLEER. The V end was cut by 0 bases, the J end by 5 bases, with 17 bases between. CDR3 sequence (DNA): TGCGCCAGCAGCCAAGATTCATGGGGGGCCGGGGACGAGCAGTACTTC. It specifies CASSQDSWGAGDEQYF.

V gene TRBV7-6 combines with J gene TRBJ1-5; D not resolved. Trimming removed 4 bases at V and 4 bases at J, with 8 bases between. Germline lookup yields CDR1 SGHVS and CDR2 FNYEAQ. The CDR3 is made up of 13 amino acids. Here the CDR3 reads CASSSQSNQPQHF. The CDR3 DNA follows: TGTGCCAGCAGCTCCCAATCGAATCAGCCCCAGCATTTT.